This TCR beta chain emerged from a study of OX40 agonist ivuxolimab in advanced cancers. Overall study context: Roughly two fifths of patients had received prior checkpoint inhibitor therapy. Two cutaneous melanoma patients and one hepatocellular carcinoma patient, three in all, had partial responses.

The repertoire was sequenced with immunoSEQ multiplex PCR; TCRdb's copy has only in-frame clones and lacks some. The sample consists of roughly 61,000 clones, just under 90% of them appearing once. Germline values: CDR1 MNHNS, CDR2 SASEGT. This CDR3 spans 12 amino acids. V lost 2 bases and J lost 6, with 8 bases in between. The sequencing here drew on CD4+ or CD8+ T cells sorted from blood, taken in a trial of the OX40 agonist ivuxolimab. This clonotype was obtained from an adult with an advanced solid tumor such as melanoma, head and neck, liver or kidney cancer. The J gene is TRBJ2-7, the V gene TRBV6-1; no definite D call. CDR3 loop: CASSETRPEQYF. The DNA for the CDR3 is TGTGCCAGCAGTGAAACAAGACCCGAGCAGTACTTC.